This T cell receptor beta chain is drawn from a study of blood T cell repertoires in COVID-19. Turning to the study itself: Acute and convalescent COVID-19 samples came from the United States, Italy and Spain. From T cells, B-cell-depleted T cells, or PBMCs came the material, which was cDNA or gDNA.

Assay used: immunoSEQ multiplex PCR; TCRdb lists only in-frame clones, some missing. There are over 150,000 clones in the sample; less than 95% occur only once, and over 0.45% lies in the top ten. The sequencing sample was made of peripheral blood. The clonotype comes from a man aged 45-65 years with acute or convalescent COVID-19.

DNA for the CDR3: TGCGCCAGCAGCTTGGGACTAACAGGGGGCGGCACAGATACGCAGTATTTT. It encodes CASSLGLTGGGTDTQYF. The chain uses TRBV5-1 and TRBJ2-3; 9 nucleotides match TRBD1. The CDR3 has 17 amino acids. The V gene end was trimmed by 0 bases and the J gene end by 1 base; junction bases not matched to a gene: 6. Germline-derived CDR1 and CDR2 are SGHRS and YFSETQ.